The 21 T cell receptor beta chains presented below share a single source sample, sequenced in a study of T cells of healthy individuals. MiXCR, run by TCRdb on the 5' RACE reads, gives a single entry per CDR3 protein. The data hold nearly 100,000 distinct CDR3 sequences, with roughly 18% observed a single time. The receptors shown here come from a human donor in good health.

J is TRBJ1-1 and V is TRBV30; no clear D gene. Germline V gene sequence: CDR1 GTSNPN, CDR2 SVGIG (reference sequence). This CDR3 is 14 amino acids long. V lost 2 bases to trimming and J lost 0 bases, with 10 bases between them. Written as DNA, the CDR3 is TGTGCCTGGAGTTCAGGTGTCATGAACACTGAAGCTTTCTTT. It specifies CAWSSGVMNTEAFF.

There are a few counts of this clonotype. The rearrangement uses TRBV6-2 or TRBV6-3 and TRBJ1-6; TRBD1 matches at 8 bases. V dropped 5 bases and J dropped 14; count of bases not matched to a gene: 14. CDR3 length: 15 residues. CDR1 is MNHEY, CDR2 SVGEGT, per germline. The DNA of the CDR3 is TGTGCCAGCAGTGAGTGGACAGGGATGAGGATAACCCTCCACTTT. Its protein product is CASSEWTGMRITLHF.

Only a few counts were recorded for this clonotype. The V call is TRBV19, the J call TRBJ2-3; 11 bases match TRBD2. This CDR3 spans 16 amino acids. The V and J ends lost 5 bases and 2 bases, in that order; junction bases with no gene match: 6. Germline V lookup: CDR1 LNHDA, CDR2 SQIVND (reference sequence). The CDR3 here is CASSVGTSGVTDTQYF. Here the CDR3 DNA reads TGTGCCAGTAGTGTTGGGACTAGCGGAGTCACAGATACGCAGTATTTT.

The gene calls are TRBV5-1 and TRBJ1-1; D call uncertain. Deletions cut 0 bases from V and 4 bases from J, with 10 bases between. The CDR3 extends over 14 amino acids. Germline CDR1 reads SGHRS; CDR2 reads YFSETQ. CDR3: CASSLALQITEAFF. The CDR3 nucleotides read TGCGCCAGCAGCTTGGCCTTACAGATCACTGAAGCTTTCTTT.

This clonotype turned up a few times. The chain couples TRBV6-1 to TRBJ2-2; the D gene is possibly TRBD2 (7 bases). The ends were cut back, 7 bases at V and 4 bases at J, with 16 bases in the middle. The CDR3 covers 15 residues. Germline V gene lookup returns CDR1 MNHNS and CDR2 SASEGT. This CDR3 reads CASTRKRGGTGELFF. In DNA form, the CDR3 reads TGTGCCAGCACCCGCAAAAGGGGGGGCACCGGGGAGCTGTTTTTT.

This clonotype was counted at least ten times. The CDR3 coding sequence is TGTGCCAGCAGCATCGACGGGACAGCGACAGATACGCAGTATTTT. Its protein is CASSIDGTATDTQYF. The gene calls are TRBV7-9 and TRBJ2-3; 7 positions agree with TRBD1. Germline CDR1 SEHNR, CDR2 FQNEAQ (reference sequence). Trimming at V came to 5 bases and at J to 3 bases, leaving 8 bases not matched to a gene. The CDR3 is 15 amino acids.

In this sample, this clonotype turned up many times. J is TRBJ1-3 and V is TRBV6-2 or TRBV6-3; the match to TRBD1 covers 7 bases. The germline CDR1 and CDR2 sequences are MNHEY and SVGEGT. The CDR3 loop spans 14 amino acids. Trimming removed 6 bases from V and 2 bases from J; junction bases left unmatched: 4. As DNA, the CDR3 is TGTGCCAGCAGCTCCGGGACAGCTGGAAACACCATATATTTT. Encoded protein: CASSSGTAGNTIYF.

This clonotype occurred a few times. The chain combines TRBV18 with TRBJ1-4; TRBD1 might be the D (5 bases). V was shortened by 6 bases and J by 3 bases, with 14 bases between the two germline ends. This CDR3 comprises 15 residues. The germline V gene encodes CDR1 KGHSH and CDR2 LQKENI. The CDR3 DNA reads TGTGCCAGCTCGTCTACAGGTTCAGCTAATGAAAAACTGTTTTTT. Protein sequence: CASSSTGSANEKLFF. Full variable domain (remainder filled in from reference TRBV18 and TRBJ1-4): NAGVMQNPRHLVRRRGQEARLRCSPMKGHSHVYWYRQLPEEGLKFMVYLQKENIIDESGMPKERFSAEFPKEGPSILRIQQVVRGDSAAYFCASSSTGSANEKLFFGSGTQLSVL.

This clonotype was counted between two and nine times. This chain connects TRBV27 to TRBJ1-1; no clear D. The germline V gene has CDR1 MNHEY and CDR2 SMNVEV (reference sequence). The length of the CDR3 is 13 residues. Trimming removed 7 bases at V and 1 base at J, with 10 bases between. The CDR3 sequence: CASKVGRNTEAFF. In DNA, the CDR3 is TGTGCCAGCAAAGTGGGCCGGAACACTGAAGCTTTCTTT.

This clonotype was picked up many times. The genes are TRBV18 and TRBJ1-6; the D gene is possibly TRBD1 (5 bases). This CDR3 is 13 amino acids long. Germline V CDR1 and CDR2: KGHSH, LQKENI. V was clipped by 4 bases and J by 5 bases, with 6 bases between them. The CDR3 sequence: CASSQTDNSPLHF. The CDR3 DNA is TGTGCCAGCTCACAGACAGATAATTCACCCCTCCACTTT.

In its sample, this clonotype was seen many times. CDR3 in DNA: TGTGCCAGCAGTTCCCAGCGGGGGCGAAGTACAGATACGCAGTATTTT. It encodes CASSSQRGRSTDTQYF. V and J are TRBV6-2 or TRBV6-3 and TRBJ2-3, with 8 bases identical to TRBD2. Germline V CDR1 and CDR2: MNHEY, SVGEGT. CDR3 length: 16 amino acids. J lost 3 bases, V lost 4 bases, and 9 bases had no gene match.

The CDR3 protein is CASSTPGLAADTQYF. As DNA, the CDR3 is TGTGCCAGCAGCACGCCTGGACTAGCGGCAGATACGCAGTATTTT. The chain links TRBV7-2 to TRBJ2-3; 10 bases are shared with TRBD2. J gave up 4 bases and V 5 bases, and 6 bases lay outside the gene matches. Looked up from germline, CDR1 is SGHTA and CDR2 is FQGNSA. The CDR3 covers 15 residues.

The V and J genes are TRBV12-3 or TRBV12-4 and TRBJ2-7, with D perhaps TRBD1 or TRBD2 (5 bases each). Trimming took off 7 bases at V and 5 bases at J, with 12 bases between the two ends. This CDR3 is built from 12 residues. In DNA form, the CDR3 reads TGTGCCAGCACCATACGGGGCGACGAGCAGTACTTC. This sequence encodes CASTIRGDEQYF.

This clonotype was found a few times. The rearrangement uses TRBV20-1 and TRBJ1-4; tentatively, D is TRBD1 (6 bases). The CDR3 contains 13 residues. CDR1 is DFQATT, CDR2 SNEGSKA, per germline (reference sequence). Trimming stripped 5 bases from V and 8 bases from J, with 15 bases between. CDR3 region: CSAPRTAGEKLFF. In nucleotides, the CDR3 is TGCAGTGCTCCCCGGACAGCAGGGGAAAAACTGTTTTTT.

The chain combines TRBV29-1 with TRBJ2-7; weak D call: TRBD2 (6 bases). This CDR3 spans 12 amino acids. Trimming removed 7 bases at V and 7 bases at J, with 17 bases between. The germline V gene encodes CDR1 SQVTM and CDR2 ANQGSEA. The CDR3 DNA sequence: TGCAGCGCCAGCGCGGGGTCTAATGAGCAGTACTTC. It codes for CSASAGSNEQYF.

The V gene is TRBV7-6, the J gene TRBJ2-5; no clear D gene. Germline V gene sequence: CDR1 SGHVS, CDR2 FNYEAQ. Deletions cut 1 base from V and 5 bases from J, with 8 bases between. The CDR3 length is 13 residues. CDR3 sequence (DNA): TGTGCCAGCAGCTTAGTATTTTGGGAGACCCAGTACTTC. Its protein product is CASSLVFWETQYF.

The chain uses TRBV15 and TRBJ2-5; D tentatively fits TRBD1 or TRBD2 (6 bases each). CDR3 size: 12 residues. Germline CDR1 and CDR2: LNHNV and YYDKDF (reference sequence). Trimming cost V 7 bases and J 5 bases, with 11 bases left between them. In nucleotides, the CDR3 is TGTGCCACCAATACAGGGAGGGAGACCCAGTACTTC. This sequence encodes CATNTGRETQYF.

There are a few counts of this clonotype. The chain's CDR3 is CASSEGLAGGLTQYF. CDR3 coding DNA: TGTGCCAGCAGTGAAGGACTAGCGGGGGGCCTTACGCAGTATTTT. The chain is built from TRBV2 and TRBJ2-3, with TRBD2 matching 13 bases. There are 15 residues in the CDR3. Trimming cost V 1 base and J 8 bases; bases outside gene matches: 3. Germline V gives CDR1 SNHLY, CDR2 FYNNEI.

This rearrangement joins TRBV25-1 to TRBJ1-2; D not certain. V lost 1 base and J lost 8, with 8 bases in between. The germline V gene encodes CDR1 MGHDK and CDR2 SYGVNS. The CDR3 extends over 12 amino acids. The CDR3 loop reads CASSEWAGGYTF. The CDR3 nucleotides are TGTGCCAGCAGTGAATGGGCGGGCGGCTACACCTTC.

This clonotype was observed a single time. A clone one base away is much larger, so this may be a read error. The chain joins TRBV29-1 to TRBJ2-3; D unresolved. CDR3 length: 12 amino acids. Germline values: CDR1 SQVTM, CDR2 ANQGSEA. The CDR3 sequence: CSVEGTADAQYF. Here the CDR3 DNA reads TGCAGCGTTGAAGGGACGGCAGATGCGCAGTATTTT.

This clonotype showed up just a few times. The chain is built from TRBV2 and TRBJ1-5; no firm D call. Germline CDR1 SNHLY, CDR2 FYNNEI. The CDR3 has 15 amino acids. V was pared by 4 bases and J by 2 bases, with 12 bases between. The CDR3 nucleotides are TGTGCCAGCAGTGGTCAACCCCTGGGCAATCAGCCCCAGCATTTT. Amino acids: CASSGQPLGNQPQHF.